This T cell receptor beta chain was profiled in a study of patients and donors after allogeneic stem cell transplantation. Using its own MiXCR run on the RT-PCR reads, TCRdb lists one record per CDR3 protein. The sample holds hundreds of thousands of distinct CDR3 sequences; around 16% are singletons and the top ten take around 7.9%. The germline CDR1 and CDR2 sequences are LGHNA and YSLEER. The CDR3 consists of 17 residues. V was trimmed by 1 base and J by 0 bases, leaving 13 bases between them. Sequenced material: blood, either unsorted or a sorted T cell fraction (not recorded which). This TCR was recovered from a human donor who was either an allogeneic HSCT recipient or a stem cell or donor lymphocyte infusion donor (not recorded which). It is not recorded whose cells these are; they may come from a transplant donor. V usage is TRBV4-3 and J usage is TRBJ2-1; D perhaps matches TRBD2 (6 bases). The CDR3 sequence is CASSQVVPGDSYNEQFF. The CDR3 DNA follows: TGCGCCAGCAGCCAAGTGGTCCCGGGAGACTCCTACAATGAGCAGTTCTTC.